Sequencing of this T cell receptor beta chain was carried out in a study of CD8 T cells in Susac syndrome. Study summary: There were six sequenced Susac syndrome patients with active disease and 8 or 9 in remission. Blood was drawn from patients with Susac syndrome. At that point, they were therapy-naive, on corticosteroids, or on intravenous immunoglobulin alone.

RNA in amounts of roughly 0.45 to 1 ug was reverse transcribed with random hexamers. By means of immunoSEQ multiplex PCR, TCR beta CDR3 spanning 54 Vbeta and 13 Jbeta underwent amplification. TCRdb itself ran the immunoSEQ multiplex PCR reads through MiXCR, one entry per CDR3 protein. Seen here are fewer than 200,000 distinct CDR3 sequences, 94% observed once, and the top ten hold approximately 0.11%. Germline loops: CDR1 SSHAT, CDR2 FNYEAQ (reference sequence). This CDR3 is built from 14 residues. The recently defined diagnostic criteria for definite or probable disease were met by the Susac syndrome patients. Notes on this clonotype: The junction and the germline gene differ at one end; a read error may be behind it.

This TCR derives from a human donor with Susac syndrome. J is TRBJ2-7 and V is TRBV7-7, with D possibly matching TRBD1 (8 bases). The specimen was CD4+ T cells from PBMCs. The chain's CDR3 is CASSLGQGGNEQYF. The CDR3 region has the DNA TGTGCTAGCAGCTTAGGACAGGGAGGGAACGAGCAGTACTTC.